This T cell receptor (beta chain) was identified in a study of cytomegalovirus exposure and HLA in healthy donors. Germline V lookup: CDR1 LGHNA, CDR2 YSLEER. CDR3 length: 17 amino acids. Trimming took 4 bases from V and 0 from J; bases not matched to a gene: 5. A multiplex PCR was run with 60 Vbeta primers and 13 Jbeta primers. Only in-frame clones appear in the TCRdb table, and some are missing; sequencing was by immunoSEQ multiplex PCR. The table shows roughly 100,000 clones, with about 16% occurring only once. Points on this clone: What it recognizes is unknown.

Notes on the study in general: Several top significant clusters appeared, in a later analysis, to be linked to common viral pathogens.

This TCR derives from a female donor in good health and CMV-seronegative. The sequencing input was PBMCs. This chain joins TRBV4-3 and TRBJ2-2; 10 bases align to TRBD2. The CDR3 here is CASSRRLAGTNTGELFF. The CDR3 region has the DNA TGCGCCAGCAGCCGCCGACTAGCGGGCACGAACACCGGGGAGCTGTTTTTT.